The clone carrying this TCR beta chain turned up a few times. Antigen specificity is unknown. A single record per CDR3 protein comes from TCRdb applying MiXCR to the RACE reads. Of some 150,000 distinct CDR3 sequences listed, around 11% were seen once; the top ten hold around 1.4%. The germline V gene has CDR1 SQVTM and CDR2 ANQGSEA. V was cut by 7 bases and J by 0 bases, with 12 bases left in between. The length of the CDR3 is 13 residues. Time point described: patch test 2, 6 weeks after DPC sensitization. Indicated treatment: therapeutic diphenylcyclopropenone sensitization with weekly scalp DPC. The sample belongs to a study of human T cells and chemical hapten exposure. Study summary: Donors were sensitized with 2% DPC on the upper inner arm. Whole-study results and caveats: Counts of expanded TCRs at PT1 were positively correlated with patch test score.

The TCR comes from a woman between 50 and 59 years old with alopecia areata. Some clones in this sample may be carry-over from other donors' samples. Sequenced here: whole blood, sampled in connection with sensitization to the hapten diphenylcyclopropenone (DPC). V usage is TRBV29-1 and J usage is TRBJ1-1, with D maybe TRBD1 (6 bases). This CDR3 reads CSGQTGVNTEAFF. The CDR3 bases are TGCAGCGGACAGACAGGCGTGAACACTGAAGCTTTCTTT. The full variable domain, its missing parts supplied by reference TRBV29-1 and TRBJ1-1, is SAVISQKPSRDICQRGTSLTIQCQVDSQVTMMFWYRQQPGQSLTLIATANQGSEATYESGFVIDKFPISRPNLTFSTLTVSNMSPEDSSIYLCSGQTGVNTEAFFGQGTRLTVV.